This T cell receptor (beta chain) was recorded in a study of CD8+ T cells in alopecia areata. For the study at large: Dosing with tofacitinib proceeded for 6 to 18 months, followed by 6 months off drug. The study's findings and limits: The presence of one nonresponder keeps the tie between baseline CD8+ expansion and response uncertain. Treatment with tofacitinib significantly lowered scalp clonality and reduced expanded CD8+ clones among the top 100.

The table lists this clone with a few counts. Its antigen is unknown. As for treatment: oral pan-JAK inhibitor, 5-10 mg twice daily. It was from alopecia areata patients that lesional scalp punch biopsies and peripheral blood were collected. Extracted RNA was reverse transcribed, and the resulting cDNA served as sequencing template. Produced via immunoSEQ multiplex PCR; TCRdb's table is partial and in-frame only. Here the sample spans about 200,000 clones, about 57% being singletons. This CDR3 comprises 13 residues. Germline V lookup: CDR1 SQVTM, CDR2 ANQGSEA. V lost 7 bases and J lost 12; bases outside the gene matches: 8.

This rearrangement joins TRBV29-1 to TRBJ2-1; 14 nucleotides align to TRBD2. This clonotype was obtained from a human donor with alopecia areata. Specimen: CD4+ T cells sorted from blood, collected at week 4, from a patient treated with tofacitinib. In DNA, the CDR3 is TGCAGCGCCCAGGGACTAGCGGGGGTGGGGCAGTTCTTC. It translates to CSAQGLAGVGQFF.